A selection of T cell receptor beta chains follows, all from one sample in a study of technical replicates of blood from a few donors. Sequenced by immunoSEQ multiplex PCR; TCRdb stores in-frame clones only, minus some. The repertoire consists of about 100,000 clones, with 85% to 95% occurring once and the leading ten covering about 0.36%. Sequencing was carried out using T cells isolated from PBMCs. Source of these receptors: a human donor in good health. CDR3s include the opening cysteine and the closing phenylalanine or tryptophan.

cdr3_aa cdr3_length v_call
CATGTGVTYEQYF 13 TRBV10-3
CASSYSAGARMNEQFF 16 TRBV6-5
CASSLGGRNTGELFF 15 TRBV27
CASSLLNTGELFF 13 TRBV5-4
CASSRQGPEQYF 12 TRBV6-5
CARSVSGDYYEQYF 14 TRBV19
CASAIKGLAENIQYF 15 TRBV12-5
CASSARSGRGGETQYF 16 TRBV6-1
CASSLISVEQFF 12 TRBV5-4
CASKSLGADEQYF 13 TRBV6-1
CASSIVQGSGELFF 14 TRBV19
CASRGLADEQYF 12 TRBV5-1
CASSPNPGIYEQYF 14 TRBV11-3
CASSYTQGRNTEAFF 15 TRBV6-5
CASSFSQGAGGYTF 14 TRBV9
CAWSGVGQVDRELFF 15 TRBV30
CAISAPTSGTEAFF 14 TRBV10-3
CASSHSGGSYEQYF 14 TRBV14
CASSLRGNTEAFF 13 TRBV7-7